This entry lists 10 T cell receptor beta chains sequenced from one sample in a study of blood T cell repertoires in COVID-19. The repertoire was sequenced with immunoSEQ multiplex PCR; TCRdb's copy has only in-frame clones and lacks some. The table lists over 100,000 clones, around 90% of them singletons. Sequencing used peripheral blood. These receptors all stem from a man aged 18 to 30 with acute or convalescent COVID-19.

This chain uses TRBV19 with TRBJ1-2, with D possibly matching TRBD1 (5 bases). Per the germline V gene, CDR1 is LNHDA and CDR2 is SQIVND (reference sequence). The germline V and J ends were trimmed by 9 bases and 8 bases, with 22 bases remaining between them. This CDR3 has 14 amino acids. CDR3 protein: CASESKVGHRGYTF. The CDR3, as DNA: TGTGCCAGCGAATCCAAAGTTGGACATCGGGGCTACACCTTC.

The chain couples TRBV7-2 to TRBJ1-6; 7 bases map to TRBD1. The CDR3 runs to 15 residues. Trimming removed 5 bases from V and 9 bases from J; junction bases left unmatched: 10. Germline CDR1 reads SGHTA; CDR2 reads FQGNSA. The CDR3 sequence: CASSITGTETSPLHF. The CDR3 coding sequence is TGTGCCAGCAGCATAACCGGGACAGAAACTTCACCCCTCCACTTT.

CDR3 region: CASSSTLGGNTEAFF. As DNA, the CDR3 is TGTGCCAGCAGCTCGACCTTGGGGGGGAACACTGAAGCTTTCTTT. The chain carries TRBV7-9 and TRBJ1-1; tentative D call: TRBD1 (5 bases). Germline CDR1 is SEHNR and CDR2 is FQNEAQ (reference sequence). This CDR3 spans 15 amino acids. The V end was cut by 4 bases, the J end by 1 base, with 13 bases between.

CDR3 nucleotides: TGTGCCAGTAGTATTCTTTCCGGGTCGGAAAGCAATCAGCCCCAGCATTTT. Its translation: CASSILSGSESNQPQHF. The V and J genes are TRBV19 and TRBJ1-5; D is ambiguous. The CDR3 contains 17 residues. Germline CDR1 and CDR2: LNHDA and SQIVND (reference sequence). Trimming pared 3 bases from V and 1 base from J, leaving 16 bases between.

The chain couples TRBV5-1 to TRBJ1-5; unclear D gene. This CDR3 comprises 20 residues. Trimming removed 4 bases at V and 0 bases at J, with 26 bases between. In germline, CDR1 is SGHRS, CDR2 YFSETQ. The CDR3 sequence: CASSLYPGGSSPYSNQPQHF. The DNA of the CDR3 is TGCGCCAGCAGCCTATACCCGGGAGGGAGCAGCCCCTATAGCAATCAGCCCCAGCATTTT.

This rearrangement joins TRBV9 to TRBJ2-7; 7 bases align to TRBD1. From germline, CDR1 is SGDLS and CDR2 YYNGEE. This CDR3 is 13 amino acids long. V shed 7 bases, J shed 6 bases, and the junction held 10 bases outside the gene matches. CDR3 nucleotide sequence: TGTGCCAGCGCTATTTCCTCAGGGGGCGAGCAGTACTTC. This encodes CASAISSGGEQYF.

This chain links TRBV27 with TRBJ1-5, with unresolved D. This CDR3 is built from 15 residues. Trimming left V 5 bases short and J 3 bases short, with 14 bases between. The V gene's germline CDR1 is MNHEY and CDR2 SMNVEV (reference sequence). CDR3 in DNA: TGTGCCAGCAGTCCCGCGGGAACGGTCAATCAGCCCCAGCATTTT. Translation: CASSPAGTVNQPQHF.

CDR3 in DNA: TGTGCCAGTAGTATTTGGGCTCAGGGGTCTGGCTACACCTTC. This gives the protein CASSIWAQGSGYTF. The chain uses TRBV19 and TRBJ1-2, with D perhaps matching TRBD1 (6 bases). This CDR3 comprises 14 residues. V was clipped by 3 bases and J by 7 bases, with 15 bases between them. CDR1 is LNHDA and CDR2 is SQIVND in the germline V gene (reference sequence).

The CDR3 region is CASSLEGAGGHSTDTQYF. The CDR3 coding sequence is TGCGCCAGCAGCTTGGAGGGGGCGGGAGGGCATTCCACAGATACGCAGTATTTT. The chain combines TRBV5-1 with TRBJ2-3, with 9 bases aligning to TRBD2. The CDR3 has 18 amino acids. With 0 bases clipped from V and 2 bases from J, the junction kept 10 bases outside the gene matches. Germline V gene sequence: CDR1 SGHRS, CDR2 YFSETQ. Together with reference TRBV5-1 and TRBJ2-3, the CDR3 gives the full variable domain: KAGVTQTPRYLIKTRGQQVTLSCSPISGHRSVSWYQQTPGQGLQFLFEYFSETQRNKGNFPGRFSGRQFSNSRSEMNVSTLELGDSALYLCASSLEGAGGHSTDTQYFGPGTRLTVL.

This chain connects TRBV28 to TRBJ2-3; D gene uncertain. The CDR3 spans 13 residues. Trimming pared 5 bases from V and 3 bases from J, leaving 9 bases between. Looked up from germline, CDR1 is MDHEN and CDR2 is SYDVKM. Here the CDR3 DNA reads TGTGCCAGCAGTCACCCCGGTACAGATACGCAGTATTTT. Encoded protein: CASSHPGTDTQYF.